The rows below give T cell receptor beta chains drawn from one sample of a study of T cell repertoires in cytomegalovirus infection. TCRdb called the reads again in MiXCR, with one record for every CDR3 protein. The sample yields around 350,000 distinct CDR3 sequences, 15% to 20% seen once. The sequenced sample was PBMCs. The origin of the receptors is a human donor in good health (CMV status not recorded). Some clones in this sample may be carry-over from other donors' samples. Both conserved end residues are part of each CDR3. Each record gives: V gene, J gene, D gene, clone size, CDR3 protein, CDR3 DNA. The D gene is left open where the match is weak. Clone size is given for some rows only: seen once, a few or many times, or a class if the clone is expanded.

>TRBV7-2|TRBJ1-3|-|many
CASSQQGGGNTIYF
TGTGCCAGCAGCCAGCAGGGAGGTGGAAACACCATATATTTT
>TRBV12-5|TRBJ1-4|-|few
CASGRTENEKLFF
TGTGCTAGTGGGCGGACCGAGAATGAAAAACTGTTTTTT
>TRBV7-2|TRBJ1-1|TRBD1|many
CASSTGQGLTRAFF
TGTGCCAGCAGCACCGGACAGGGGCTCACTCGGGCTTTCTTT
>TRBV2|TRBJ2-7|-|few
CASSPDRVYEQYF
TGTGCCAGCAGTCCGGACCGCGTCTACGAGCAGTACTTC
>TRBV30|TRBJ1-5|-|-
CAWSPARTQVSNQPQHF
TGTGCCTGGAGTCCCGCCCGGACACAGGTTAGCAATCAGCCCCAGCATTTT
>TRBV19|TRBJ2-3|TRBD1|few
CASSIRGQTDTQYF
TGTGCCAGTAGTATCCGGGGACAGACAGATACGCAGTATTTT
>TRBV7-2|TRBJ1-5|TRBD1|-
CASSRSGQGVGQPQHF
TGTGCCAGCAGCCGTTCGGGACAGGGGGTAGGGCAGCCCCAGCATTTT
>TRBV4-1|TRBJ2-1|TRBD2|few
CASSHGRTNEQFF
TGCGCCAGCAGCCACGGGAGGACGAATGAGCAGTTCTTC
>TRBV11-2|TRBJ1-1|-|few
CASDIHDSPFCAEAFF
TGTGCCAGCGATATTCATGACAGCCCGTTCTGCGCTGAAGCTTTCTTT
>TRBV7-2|TRBJ2-1|TRBD2|many
CASSFLAGVYNEQFF
TGTGCCAGCAGCTTCCTAGCGGGGGTTTACAATGAGCAGTTCTTC
>TRBV7-8|TRBJ2-7|TRBD2|-
CACRGGRINYEQYF
TGTGCCTGTAGAGGCGGGAGGATAAACTACGAGCAGTACTTC
>TRBV15|TRBJ2-7|-|-
CATSRDFREAEQYF
TGTGCCACCAGCAGAGACTTCAGGGAGGCCGAGCAGTACTTC
>TRBV20-1|TRBJ2-3|TRBD2|-
CSAIGLAGGPGTQYF
TGCAGTGCTATCGGACTAGCGGGGGGGCCTGGTACGCAGTATTTT
>TRBV5-1|TRBJ2-3|-|-
CASSGGRKTDTQYF
TGCGCCAGCAGCGGGGGTAGGAAAACAGATACGCAGTATTTT
>TRBV12-3/TRBV12-4|TRBJ2-5|-|-
CASSPGLGVETQYF
TGTGCCAGCAGCCCAGGGCTCGGGGTAGAGACCCAGTACTTC
>TRBV4-1|TRBJ1-2|-|few
CASSQDRQRSPIYGYTF
TGCGCCAGCAGCCAAGATCGACAGAGGTCACCTATCTATGGCTACACCTTC
>TRBV5-1|TRBJ2-5|-|few
CASSLEGMGETQYF
TGCGCCAGCAGCTTGGAGGGGATGGGAGAGACCCAGTACTTC
>TRBV12-3/TRBV12-4|TRBJ1-3|-|-
CASRMNRVAGNTIYF
TGTGCCAGCAGAATGAACAGGGTTGCTGGAAACACCATATATTTT
>TRBV11-2|TRBJ2-7|TRBD2|once
CASRPSGRISYEQYF
TGTGCCAGCAGACCAAGCGGGAGGATCTCCTACGAGCAGTACTTC
>TRBV10-3|TRBJ1-5|-|few
CAISVGQSNQPQHF
TGTGCCATCAGTGTTGGGCAGAGCAATCAGCCCCAGCATTTT
>TRBV29-1|TRBJ2-1|-|-
CSVEVRYNEQFF
TGCAGCGTTGAGGTCCGCTACAATGAGCAGTTCTTC
>TRBV5-1|TRBJ1-3|-|-
CASSKGQFHTIYF
TGCGCCAGCAGCAAAGGACAGTTCCACACCATATATTTT
>TRBV7-2|TRBJ2-5|-|many
CASSIGPPRAQETQYF
TGTGCCAGCAGCATAGGGCCACCTAGGGCACAAGAGACCCAGTACTTC
>TRBV27|TRBJ2-3|-|-
CASGFFGPRTDTQYF
TGTGCCAGCGGGTTTTTTGGCCCCCGCACAGATACGCAGTATTTT
>TRBV10-3|TRBJ2-7|-|few
CATTVSPSYEQYF
TGTGCCACGACAGTTAGTCCGTCGTACGAGCAGTACTTC
>TRBV14|TRBJ2-7|TRBD2|once
CASSLGGGINEQYF
TGTGCCAGCAGCCTGGGGGGGGGGATCAACGAGCAGTACTTC
>TRBV18|TRBJ2-1|TRBD1|few
CASSPSWTGGSWAEQFF
TGTGCCAGCTCACCTTCTTGGACAGGCGGAAGTTGGGCTGAGCAGTTCTTC